The clone carrying this T cell receptor (beta chain) was seen only a few times. This entry is derived from a study of blood T cell repertoires in COVID-19. Study-level information: From the United States, Italy and Spain came samples of acute and convalescent COVID-19. T cells, B-cell-depleted T cells, or PBMCs supplied cDNA or gDNA.

This CDR3 spans 14 amino acids. Germline V gene lookup returns CDR1 SGDLS and CDR2 YYNGEE. V was cut by 2 bases and J by 7 bases, with 16 bases left in between. Per the study methods: For nucleated cells, counts were estimated from reference gene primer amplification. Sequenced by immunoSEQ multiplex PCR; TCRdb stores in-frame clones only, minus some. V and J calls and clone size come straight from that table; D and trimming were deduced from the DNA. The sample has 35,000 to 55,000 clones, about 88% seen once. The source material was peripheral blood. This TCR came from a man between 65 and 80 years old with active COVID-19. This chain connects TRBV9 to TRBJ2-7; a possible D gene is TRBD1 (6 bases). CDR3 sequence (DNA): TGTGCCAGCAGCGTTGGGGGCGATACTAAGGAGCAGTACTTC. Translated, it gives CASSVGGDTKEQYF.